This T cell receptor beta chain is drawn from a study of patients and donors after allogeneic stem cell transplantation. In germline, CDR1 is DFQATT, CDR2 SNEGSKA (reference sequence). V gave up 6 bases and J gave up 0 bases, with 11 bases separating them. CDR3 size: 13 residues. TCRdb processed the RT-PCR reads anew with MiXCR; each CDR3 protein has one entry. The sample includes about a million distinct CDR3 sequences, about a sixth seen only once; the top ten take 5% to 6.5%. This clonotype was seen a few times. The sequence derives from a human donor who was either an allogeneic HSCT recipient or a stem cell or donor lymphocyte infusion donor (not recorded which). It is not recorded whose cells these are; they may come from a transplant donor. The chain recombines TRBV20-1 with TRBJ2-5; D not resolved. Sequencing input: blood, either unsorted or a sorted T cell fraction (not recorded which). Written as DNA, the CDR3 is TGCAGTGCCATTGGCAGCAACCAAGAGACCCAGTACTTC. Its protein product is CSAIGSNQETQYF.